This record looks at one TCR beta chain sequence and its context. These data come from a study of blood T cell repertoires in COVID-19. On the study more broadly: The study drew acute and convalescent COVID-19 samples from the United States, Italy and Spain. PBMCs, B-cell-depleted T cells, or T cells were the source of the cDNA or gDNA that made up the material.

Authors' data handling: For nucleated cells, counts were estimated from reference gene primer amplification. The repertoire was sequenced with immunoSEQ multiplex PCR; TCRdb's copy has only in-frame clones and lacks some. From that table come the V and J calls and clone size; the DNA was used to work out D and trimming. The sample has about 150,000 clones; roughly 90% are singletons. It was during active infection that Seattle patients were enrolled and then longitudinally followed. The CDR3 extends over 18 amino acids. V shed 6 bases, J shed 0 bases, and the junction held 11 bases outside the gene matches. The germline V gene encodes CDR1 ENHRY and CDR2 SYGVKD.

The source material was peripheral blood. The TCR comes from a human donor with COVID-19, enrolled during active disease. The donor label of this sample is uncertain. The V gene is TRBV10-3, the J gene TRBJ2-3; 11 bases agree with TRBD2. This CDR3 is CAIRPGLAGGTSTDTQYF. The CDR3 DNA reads TGTGCCATCAGGCCCGGTTTAGCGGGGGGGACTAGCACAGATACGCAGTATTTT.